This TCR beta chain was documented in a study of cytomegalovirus exposure and HLA in healthy donors. Vbeta (60) and Jbeta (13) primers were used in the PCR. Profiling relied on immunoSEQ multiplex PCR, and the TCRdb table lists in-frame clones only, not all of them. Of some 150,000 clones listed, roughly 80% were seen once; the top ten hold 6.5% to 7%. For this clone: Its antigen remains unidentified.

Study conclusions and caveats: According to reports, the classifier identified cytomegalovirus status with high specificity and sensitivity. An analysis that was carried out later associated 15,000 to 20,000 TCR beta sequences with HLA alleles at 0.05 false discovery rate.

Germline lookup yields CDR1 KGHSH and CDR2 LQKENI. Losses at the gene ends were 3 bases for V and 7 bases for J; bases not matched to a gene: 4. This CDR3 is built from 15 residues. The clonotype comes from a middle-aged woman in good health and CMV-seropositive. V and J are TRBV18 and TRBJ2-1, with 12 positions matching TRBD2. Specimen: PBMCs. The CDR3: CASSPASGGGNEQFF. The DNA of the CDR3 is TGTGCCAGCTCACCGGCTAGCGGGGGGGGTAATGAGCAGTTCTTC.